One sample yielded the 29 T cell receptor beta chains listed below, sequenced in a study of blood T cells in healthy people across ages. Then a second PCR, running roughly 7 to 12 cycles, was carried out with a sample-barcoded 5' primer and a J-beta primer mix. TCRdb fed the 5' RACE reads into MiXCR, producing one record per CDR3 protein. This table holds about 2 million distinct CDR3 sequences, 40% to 55% found once. The specimen was blood. The receptor source for this set is a woman between 40 and 50 years old in good health.

The DNA of the CDR3 is TGCGCCAGCAGCTTGGCCACACGGACTGAAGCTTTCTTT. This sequence encodes CASSLATRTEAFF. V gene TRBV5-1 combines with J gene TRBJ1-1; D remains unclear. The germline V and J ends were trimmed by 0 bases and 5 bases, with 8 bases remaining between them. Looked up from germline, CDR1 is SGHRS and CDR2 is YFSETQ. This CDR3 has 13 residues.

This chain joins TRBV7-2 and TRBJ2-4, with TRBD1 identical over 10 bases. The J call may be incorrect, as the DNA end agrees better with TRBJ2-5. The V gene's germline CDR1 is SGHTA and CDR2 FQGNSA. The CDR3 length is 16 residues. The CDR3 region is CASSPRQGATEETQYF. CDR3 nucleotides: TGTGCCAGCAGCCCTAGACAGGGGGCGACTGAAGAGACCCAGTACTTC.

The chain carries TRBV24-1 and TRBJ2-3, with D possibly TRBD1 on 5 matching bases. Germline assignment: CDR1 KGHDR and CDR2 SFDVKD. V dropped 0 bases and J dropped 4 bases, with 13 bases sitting between them. This CDR3 comprises 16 residues. The CDR3 loop is CATSDLGKQGADTQYF. The DNA for the CDR3 is TGTGCCACCAGTGATTTGGGGAAGCAGGGTGCAGATACGCAGTATTTT.

This clonotype has more than one count but fewer than ten. This sequence joins TRBV6-2 or TRBV6-3 and TRBJ2-7; no clear D. V lost 0 bases to trimming and J lost 3 bases, with 6 bases between them. Per the germline V gene, CDR1 is MNHEY and CDR2 is SVGEGT. The CDR3 runs to 13 residues. The CDR3 DNA sequence: TGTGCCAGCAGTTACTCAGGGTTCTACGAGCAGTACTTC. Amino acids: CASSYSGFYEQYF.

The rearrangement links TRBV4-1 to TRBJ2-5; D unclear. The CDR3 sequence is 14 residues long. Between the trimmed V and J ends, which lost 1 base and 7 bases, there was a span of 13 bases. The germline gives CDR1 MGHRA, CDR2 YSYEKL. The CDR3 spells CASSQVVLVGTQYF. Here the CDR3 DNA reads TGCGCCAGCAGCCAAGTCGTGCTAGTGGGGACCCAGTACTTC.

Remarks on this clonotype: A much larger clone is a single base away; this may be a read error. The rearrangement joins TRBV4-3 to TRBJ2-1, with 9 positions matching TRBD2. CDR1 and CDR2 (germline): LGHNA, YSLEER. J was trimmed by 8 bases and V by 4 bases; bases with no gene match: 9. This CDR3 spans 15 amino acids. The CDR3 region is CASSRPASGVDEQFF. The CDR3 nucleotides are TGCGCCAGCAGCCGCCCGGCTAGCGGGGTTGATGAGCAGTTCTTC.

V usage is TRBV14 and J usage is TRBJ1-2; D not certain. CDR3 length equals 15 residues. V dropped 0 bases and J dropped 3 bases, with 11 bases sitting between them. CDR1 and CDR2 (germline): SGHDN, FVKESK. As DNA, the CDR3 is TGTGCCAGCAGCCAAGAGCGGTACAGTGACTATGGCTACACCTTC. The encoded protein is CASSQERYSDYGYTF.

This clonotype has just a few counts. The chain joins TRBV7-9 to TRBJ2-5; TRBD1 matches at 8 bases. The germline V gene has CDR1 SEHNR and CDR2 FQNEAQ (reference sequence). CDR3 size: 16 residues. With V trimmed by 1 base and J by 5 bases, 9 bases remained unmatched. The CDR3 sequence is CASSLDPGQGRETQYF. CDR3 nucleotide sequence: TGTGCCAGCAGCTTAGACCCCGGACAGGGAAGGGAGACCCAGTACTTC.

This clonotype was observed a few times. The chain joins TRBV28 to TRBJ2-5; TRBD2 matches at 10 bases. CDR3 length equals 16 residues. Germline V CDR1 and CDR2: MDHEN, SYDVKM. V was clipped by 3 bases and J by 2 bases; unmatched bases: 6. The CDR3 bases are TGTGCCAGCAGTTTGTTAGCGGGGGGAGCACAAGAGACCCAGTACTTC. It specifies CASSLLAGGAQETQYF.

The chain combines TRBV28 with TRBJ2-5, with TRBD1 matching 7 bases. This CDR3 region has 13 residues. The V segment lost 8 bases and the J segment 2 bases; nucleotides outside the gene matches: 5. Germline CDR1 and CDR2: MDHEN and SYDVKM. CDR3 sequence: CASPRDRQETQYF. Written as DNA, the CDR3 is TGTGCCAGCCCCCGGGACAGACAAGAGACCCAGTACTTC. Together with reference TRBV28 and TRBJ2-5, the CDR3 gives the full variable domain: DVKVTQSSRYLVKRTGEKVFLECVQDMDHENMFWYRQDPGLGLRLIYFSYDVKMKEKGDIPEGYSVSREKKERFSLILESASTNQTSMYLCASPRDRQETQYFGPGTRLLVL.

For the CDR3, the DNA is TGTGCCAGCAGTGAATTAGGGTGGAGTGCGACAGGGGGCTTCGGCTACACCTTC. Translating gives CASSELGWSATGGFGYTF. The rearrangement joins TRBV25-1 to TRBJ1-2; 10 bases fit TRBD1. After removal of 1 base from V and 8 bases from J, the junction contained 16 bases not matched to a gene. The germline gives CDR1 MGHDK, CDR2 SYGVNS. This CDR3 comprises 18 residues.

The chain combines TRBV28 with TRBJ2-3; D is tentatively TRBD1 or TRBD2 (5 bases each). Trimming removed 8 bases at V and 0 bases at J, with 15 bases between. Germline loops: CDR1 MDHEN, CDR2 SYDVKM. This CDR3 spans 15 amino acids. CDR3 bases: TGTGCCAGCGCAGGGACGCTCCCTAGCACAGATACGCAGTATTTT. Its protein is CASAGTLPSTDTQYF.

V and J are TRBV20-1 and TRBJ2-1; D unclear. Germline values: CDR1 DFQATT, CDR2 SNEGSKA (reference sequence). The V and J ends lost 0 bases and 13 bases respectively, with 13 bases between them. This CDR3 is built from 12 residues. For the CDR3, the DNA is TGCAGTGCTAGAGATAATATAGGACCCCAGTTCTTC. This gives the protein CSARDNIGPQFF.

This clonotype was recorded a few times. This chain joins TRBV27 and TRBJ2-3, with D possibly being TRBD2 (6 bases). The CDR3 has 15 amino acids. Between the trimmed V and J ends, which lost 2 bases and 7 bases, there was a span of 16 bases. CDR1 and CDR2 from the germline V gene are MNHEY and SMNVEV (reference sequence). The CDR3 DNA reads TGTGCCAGCAGTTTAGCGGCCGAGGAGGGGCATACGCAGTATTTT. This sequence encodes CASSLAAEEGHTQYF.

V and J are TRBV13 and TRBJ2-5; 12 nucleotides align to TRBD2. CDR1 and CDR2 (germline): PRHDT, FYEKMQ (reference sequence). With 5 bases clipped from V and 1 base from J, the junction kept 5 bases outside the gene matches. The CDR3 is 16 amino acids. CDR3 region: CASSNGLAGPQETQYF. In DNA, the CDR3 is TGTGCCAGCAGCAACGGACTAGCGGGGCCCCAAGAGACCCAGTACTTC.

This chain links TRBV7-9 with TRBJ1-2, with D possibly TRBD1 on 6 matching bases. The germline CDR1 and CDR2 sequences are SEHNR and FQNEAQ (reference sequence). This CDR3 region has 14 residues. V lost 1 base and J 3 bases, leaving 9 bases between the germline ends. CDR3 in amino acids: CASSLEYRDYGYTF. In nucleotides, the CDR3 is TGTGCCAGCAGCTTAGAGTACAGGGACTATGGCTACACCTTC.

The chain joins TRBV5-5 to TRBJ2-5; tentative D call: TRBD2 (5 bases). The DNA end lines up better with TRBJ2-7; the J call may be wrong. Germline CDR1 and CDR2: SGHKS and YYEKEE (reference sequence). The CDR3 length is 13 residues. DNA of the CDR3: TGTGCCAGCAGCTTGGCGGACTGGGACGAGCAGTACTTC. Its protein is CASSLADWDEQYF.

The rearrangement uses TRBV5-5 and TRBJ1-6; D is unclear. Germline V CDR1 and CDR2: SGHKS, YYEKEE (reference sequence). The CDR3 loop spans 16 amino acids. V was clipped by 0 bases and J by 0 bases, with 7 bases between them. CDR3 residues: CASSLDTRSYNSPLHF. The CDR3 DNA reads TGTGCCAGCAGCTTGGACACTCGCTCCTATAATTCACCCCTCCACTTT.

The chain employs TRBV5-6 and TRBJ2-7, with 8 bases fitting TRBD1. CDR1 SGHDT and CDR2 YYEEEE come from the germline V gene. V dropped 7 bases and J dropped 0; count of bases not matched to a gene: 9. The CDR3 extends over 15 amino acids. CDR3 protein: CASLHYRGDSYEQYF. The CDR3 coding sequence is TGTGCCAGCCTTCATTACAGGGGGGACTCCTACGAGCAGTACTTC.

The J gene is TRBJ1-1, the V gene TRBV20-1, with D perhaps TRBD1 (5 bases). Germline CDR1 and CDR2: DFQATT and SNEGSKA (reference sequence). Trimming took 1 base from V and 2 from J, leaving 11 bases between them. The CDR3 is 14 residues long. Here the CDR3 reads CSARVDSINTEAFF. CDR3 DNA sequence: TGCAGTGCTAGAGTCGACAGTATTAACACTGAAGCTTTCTTT.

The chain carries TRBV4-1 and TRBJ2-7; the match to TRBD1 covers 10 bases. There are 14 residues in the CDR3. V shed 1 base and J 4 bases; nucleotides not matched to a gene: 1. The V gene's germline CDR1 is MGHRA and CDR2 YSYEKL. The CDR3 DNA sequence: TGCGCCAGCAGCCAAGCGGACAGGGGGTACGAGCAGTACTTC. This encodes CASSQADRGYEQYF.

This clonotype was seen only once. This rearrangement joins TRBV20-1 to TRBJ2-1; 10 positions agree with TRBD2. After removal of 0 bases from V and 10 bases from J, the junction contained 6 bases not matched to a gene. The CDR3 extends over 14 amino acids. Per germline, CDR1 DFQATT and CDR2 SNEGSKA (reference sequence). The CDR3, as DNA: TGCAGTGCTAGAGAAAGAGCGGGGGGGCCCGAGCAGTTCTTC. Its protein product is CSARERAGGPEQFF.

V is TRBV14 and J is TRBJ2-7, with no clear D. The J call may be incorrect, as the DNA end agrees better with TRBJ2-5. The CDR3 length is 14 residues. Looked up from germline, CDR1 is SGHDN and CDR2 is FVKESK. The CDR3 DNA reads TGTGCCAGCAGCCAAGGATCACTGCGGGAGACCCAGTACTTC. Protein product: CASSQGSLRETQYF.

This clonotype was seen only once. The junction shows a germline mismatch at one end, possibly a read error. This chain uses TRBV5-1 with TRBJ1-2; D might be TRBD1 (5 bases). This CDR3 comprises 17 residues. Germline assignment: CDR1 SGHRS and CDR2 YFSETQ. The CDR3 nucleotides read TGCGCCAGCAGCTTGGCCGGGACGGCAGCAAATAACTATGGCTACATCTTC. Translation: CASSLAGTAANNYGYIF.

The rearrangement joins TRBV18 to TRBJ1-2; D is uncertain. Trimming pared 2 bases from V and 10 bases from J, leaving 14 bases between. The germline V gene has CDR1 KGHSH and CDR2 LQKENI. The CDR3 runs 13 residues. CDR3 bases: TGTGCCAGCTCACCAAATTTATATGACCCCTACACCTTC. Amino acids: CASSPNLYDPYTF.

This clonotype was counted a few times. This sequence joins TRBV5-1 and TRBJ2-5; a possible D gene is TRBD1 (6 bases). The CDR3 has 13 amino acids. From germline, CDR1 is SGHRS and CDR2 YFSETQ. V shed 4 bases and J shed 4 bases, with 11 bases lying between them. In DNA, the CDR3 is TGCGCCAGCAGCCGGGACACTAGAGAGACCCAGTACTTC. As protein: CASSRDTRETQYF.

This clonotype was counted a single time. The genes are TRBV4-3 and TRBJ1-2, with TRBD1 as a possible D gene (6 bases). CDR3 length: 14 amino acids. From germline, CDR1 is LGHNA and CDR2 YSLEER. Trimming removed 6 bases from V and 2 bases from J, with 13 bases in between. The CDR3 spells CASRRAGANYGYTF. Here the CDR3 DNA reads TGCGCCAGCAGGCGGGCAGGGGCAAACTATGGCTACACCTTC.

The chain employs TRBV5-6 and TRBJ1-5; TRBD1 aligns across 7 bases. With 4 bases clipped from V and 2 bases from J, the junction kept 3 bases outside the gene matches. This CDR3 has 14 amino acids. From germline, CDR1 is SGHDT and CDR2 YYEEEE. The CDR3 here is CASSATGRNQPQHF. For the CDR3, the DNA is TGTGCCAGCAGCGCGACAGGGCGCAATCAGCCCCAGCATTTT.

The chain combines TRBV20-1 with TRBJ1-6; TRBD1 might be the D (6 bases). V was pared by 2 bases and J by 5 bases, with 13 bases between. Germline V gene lookup returns CDR1 DFQATT and CDR2 SNEGSKA (reference sequence). The CDR3 contains 15 residues. The CDR3 spells CSARRGSGHNSPLHF. As DNA, the CDR3 is TGCAGTGCTAGAAGGGGGTCAGGGCATAATTCACCCCTCCACTTT.